The clone carrying this TCR beta chain was seen only once. Its target is not known. The assay was immunoSEQ multiplex PCR, and TCRdb's table has in-frame clones only and misses some. This sample has more than 75,000 clones, with 90% to 95% found just once. The data belong to a study of T cell responses to AZD1222 COVID-19 vaccine. Study results and caveats: Unmutated regions of variants are reportedly targeted by nearly half of spike-specific TCRs.

Trimming cost V 3 bases and J 0 bases, with 13 bases left between them. Germline V gene data show CDR1 as MNHNS and CDR2 as SASEGT. This CDR3 is built from 16 residues. This sequence originates from an adult in good health. The sequenced sample was peripheral blood, obtained on day 0 of AZD1222 vaccination. The gene calls are TRBV6-1 and TRBJ2-3; D possibly uses TRBD1 or TRBD2 (6 bases each). CDR3 sequence: CASSDYGGRSTDTQYF. The CDR3 region has the DNA TGTGCCAGCAGTGACTATGGGGGGCGAAGCACAGATACGCAGTATTTT.